These 2 T cell receptor beta chains were sequenced from one sample in a study of blood T cell repertoires in COVID-19. Only in-frame clones appear in the TCRdb table, and some are missing; sequencing was by immunoSEQ multiplex PCR. The sample consists of approximately 390,000 clones, around 90% of them appearing once. Source material: PBMCs or T cells enriched from blood (not recorded which). All receptors derive from a middle-aged woman with acute COVID-19.

The V call is TRBV25-1, the J call TRBJ1-6; 7 bases align to TRBD1. Germline loops: CDR1 MGHDK, CDR2 SYGVNS. The CDR3 has 13 amino acids. The junction had 2 bases not matched to a gene; V was cut back by 7 bases and J by 5 bases. In DNA, the CDR3 is TGTGCCAGCACTCAGGGGGATAATTCACCCCTCCACTTT. Its protein is CASTQGDNSPLHF.

This clone was seen only a few times. This rearrangement joins TRBV7-9 to TRBJ2-5; 7 positions agree with TRBD2. The trim removed 6 bases at V and 5 bases at J, leaving 9 bases unmatched. The germline gives CDR1 SEHNR, CDR2 FQNEAQ (reference sequence). This CDR3 is 14 amino acids long. Here the CDR3 reads CASRSVGGSETQYF. The CDR3 DNA is TGTGCCAGCAGATCGGTGGGGGGGTCGGAGACCCAGTACTTC. Variable domain in full (rest from reference TRBV7-9 and TRBJ2-5): DTGVSQNPRHKITKRGQNVTFRCDPISEHNRLYWYRQTLGQGPEFLTYFQNEAQLEKSRLLSDRFSAERPKGSFSTLEIQRTEQGDSAMYLCASRSVGGSETQYFGPGTRLLVL.